These 8 T cell receptor beta chains were all obtained from the same sample, sequenced in a study of T cells in Graves' hyperthyroidism and ophthalmopathy. The TCR beta CDR3 regions underwent amplification using RNA transcripts as the source. TCR CDR3 regions were first amplified by RT-PCR with HTBI primers. TCRdb ran MiXCR on the multiplex PCR reads and lists one entry per CDR3 protein. The table lists about 710,000 distinct CDR3 sequences, less than 20% of them singletons, with approximately 8.4% in the top ten. The sample was blood. The receptors stem from a man younger than 30 with Graves' hyperthyroidism.

This clonotype was recorded at least ten times. V usage is TRBV27 and J usage is TRBJ2-1; tentatively, D is TRBD2 (6 bases). Trimming pared 6 bases from V and 1 base from J, leaving 13 bases between. The CDR3 has 15 residues. Germline CDR1 reads MNHEY; CDR2 reads SMNVEV (reference sequence). Written as DNA, the CDR3 is TGTGCCAGCAGATCCCTAGCGCTATCCTACAATGAGCAGTTCTTC. Its protein is CASRSLALSYNEQFF.

This clonotype occurred a few times. J is TRBJ2-2 and V is TRBV2; no definite D call. The germline gives CDR1 SNHLY, CDR2 FYNNEI. The length of the CDR3 is 13 residues. The V end lost 2 bases, the J end lost 5 bases, and 6 bases lay between the germline ends. Here the CDR3 DNA reads TGTGCCAGCAGTGAATTTGATACCGGGGAGCTGTTTTTT. Its protein is CASSEFDTGELFF.

This clonotype occurred a few times. V and J are TRBV24-1 and TRBJ2-3; the match to TRBD1 covers 7 bases. The germline V gene has CDR1 KGHDR and CDR2 SFDVKD. The CDR3 has 16 residues. V dropped 9 bases and J dropped 1; count of bases not matched to a gene: 12. The chain's CDR3 is CATEGRRGTGTDTQYF. CDR3 sequence (DNA): TGTGCCACCGAGGGGCGAAGAGGGACAGGCACAGATACGCAGTATTTT.

Details on this clonotype: Being one base from a much bigger clone, this may be a read error. The V call is TRBV6-1, the J call TRBJ2-3, with 11 positions matching TRBD1. CDR3 length equals 15 residues. CDR1 and CDR2 from the germline V gene are MNHNS and SASEGT. The CDR3 is CVSSWTGGDSDTQYF. The CDR3 coding sequence is TGTGTCAGCAGTTGGACAGGGGGCGACTCAGATACGCAGTATTTT.

This clonotype was seen ten or more times. The chain carries TRBV2 and TRBJ2-3, with D tentatively TRBD1 or TRBD2 (5 bases each). V shed 7 bases and J shed 5 bases, with 13 bases lying between them. CDR3 length: 13 amino acids. Germline-derived CDR1 and CDR2 are SNHLY and FYNNEI. The DNA for the CDR3 is TGTGCCAGCACAACGGGGCTCGAAGATACGCAGTATTTT. Translated: CASTTGLEDTQYF.

This clonotype was observed at least ten times. The chain is built from TRBV28 and TRBJ1-2; D is unclear. This CDR3 has 13 amino acids. In germline, CDR1 is MDHEN, CDR2 SYDVKM. Trimming took off 7 bases at V and 3 bases at J, with 12 bases between the two ends. In DNA form, the CDR3 reads TGTGCCAGCACAGGAGGCAACGACTATGGCTACACCTTC. Translating it yields CASTGGNDYGYTF.

J is TRBJ2-7 and V is TRBV15, with 13 bases aligning to TRBD2. This CDR3 region has 18 residues. Germline-derived CDR1 and CDR2 are LNHNV and YYDKDF (reference sequence). J lost 5 bases, V lost 3 bases, and 13 bases had no gene match. CDR3 sequence (DNA): TGTGCCACCAGCAGGGAAGCCTTGGGACTAGCGGGATCCGACGAGCAGTACTTC. This sequence encodes CATSREALGLAGSDEQYF.

This clonotype occurred many times. This sequence joins TRBV7-2 and TRBJ1-6; the match to TRBD1 covers 8 bases. CDR1 and CDR2 from the germline V gene are SGHTA and FQGNSA. Trimming removed 5 bases from V and 3 bases from J; junction bases left unmatched: 3. The CDR3 sequence is 15 residues long. Here the CDR3 reads CASSPGTGYNSPLHF. CDR3 coding DNA: TGTGCCAGCAGCCCCGGGACAGGCTATAATTCACCCCTCCACTTT.